This TCR beta chain was obtained from a study of blood T cell repertoires in COVID-19. Study in general: COVID-19 samples, acute and convalescent, were from the United States, Italy and Spain. PBMCs, B-cell-depleted T cells, or T cells were the source of the cDNA or gDNA that made up the material.

Per the original methods: It was from reference gene primer amplification that nucleated cell counts were estimated. Assay: immunoSEQ multiplex PCR; the TCRdb copy retains only in-frame clones and omits some. That table supplies the V and J calls and clone size; D and trimming were determined from the DNA. This table holds over 55,000 clones, over 65% found once. Germline V CDR1 and CDR2: MDHEN, SYDVKM. The CDR3 extends over 15 amino acids. The V segment lost 4 bases and the J segment 7 bases; nucleotides outside the gene matches: 7. The clonotype comes from a woman in her 70s with acute or convalescent COVID-19. Sequencing was performed on peripheral blood. The rearrangement joins TRBV28 to TRBJ1-2; TRBD1 matches 12 bases. The CDR3 loop is CASSSSGQGAAGYTF. The DNA for the CDR3 is TGTGCCAGCAGTTCATCGGGACAGGGGGCGGCTGGCTACACCTTC.